The T cell receptor (beta chain) described here comes from a study of T-cell memory formation after mild COVID-19. Whole-study findings and limits: Within pre-infection memory, some responding clones were found, suggesting cross-reactive memory joined.

MiXCR, applied by TCRdb to the 5' RACE reads, yields one record per CDR3 protein. The sample lists about 130,000 distinct CDR3 sequences, 5% to 6.5% occurring once. The germline CDR1 and CDR2 sequences are KGHDR and SFDVKD. The ends were cut back, 5 bases at V and 2 bases at J, with 7 bases in the middle. The length of the CDR3 is 13 residues. On this clonotype itself: The target antigen is unknown.

The chain combines TRBV24-1 with TRBJ2-3; D ambiguous. The sequence was obtained from an adult woman who had mild COVID-19 (a few samples of this study predate the infection). Cell type and time point are not known. Sequencing was performed on PBMCs or a T cell subset sorted from them (not recorded which). CDR3 bases: TGTGCCACCAGTGGTGACCACACAGATACGCAGTATTTT. Its protein product is CATSGDHTDTQYF.